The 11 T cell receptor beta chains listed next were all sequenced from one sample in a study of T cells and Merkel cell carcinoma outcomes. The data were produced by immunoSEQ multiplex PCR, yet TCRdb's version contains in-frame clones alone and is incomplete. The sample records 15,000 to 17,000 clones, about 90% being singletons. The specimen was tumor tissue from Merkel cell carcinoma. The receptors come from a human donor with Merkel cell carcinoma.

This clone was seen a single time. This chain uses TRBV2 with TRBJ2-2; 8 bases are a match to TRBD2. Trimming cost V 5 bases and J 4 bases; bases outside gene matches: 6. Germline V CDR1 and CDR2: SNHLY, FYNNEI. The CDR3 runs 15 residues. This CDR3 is CASSTDGGGTGELFF. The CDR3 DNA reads TGTGCCAGCAGTACTGACGGGGGGGGCACCGGGGAGCTGTTTTTT.

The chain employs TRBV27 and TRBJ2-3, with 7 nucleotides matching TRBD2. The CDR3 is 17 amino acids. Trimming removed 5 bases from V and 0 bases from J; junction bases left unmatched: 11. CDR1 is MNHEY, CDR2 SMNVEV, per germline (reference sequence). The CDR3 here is CASSPGRLAASTDTQYF. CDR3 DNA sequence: TGTGCCAGCAGTCCCGGGAGGCTAGCGGCTAGCACAGATACGCAGTATTTT.

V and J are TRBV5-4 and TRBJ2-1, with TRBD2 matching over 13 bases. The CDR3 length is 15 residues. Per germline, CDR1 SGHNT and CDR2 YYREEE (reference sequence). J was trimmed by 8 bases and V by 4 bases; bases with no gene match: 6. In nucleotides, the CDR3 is TGTGCCAGCAGCCCAGGACTAGCGGGAGATTATGAGCAGTTCTTC. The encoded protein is CASSPGLAGDYEQFF.

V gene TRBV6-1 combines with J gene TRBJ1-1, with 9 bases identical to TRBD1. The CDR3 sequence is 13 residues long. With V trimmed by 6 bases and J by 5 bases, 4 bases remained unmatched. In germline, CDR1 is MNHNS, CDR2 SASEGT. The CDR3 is CASRGQGWTEAFF. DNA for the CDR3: TGTGCCAGCAGGGGACAGGGATGGACTGAAGCTTTCTTT.

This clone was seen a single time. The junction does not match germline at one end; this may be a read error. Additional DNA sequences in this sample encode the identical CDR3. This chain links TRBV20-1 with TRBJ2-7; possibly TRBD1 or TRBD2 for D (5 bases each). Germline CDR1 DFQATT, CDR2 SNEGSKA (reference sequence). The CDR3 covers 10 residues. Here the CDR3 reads CSAMGDEQYF. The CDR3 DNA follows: TGCAGTGCTATGGGGGATGAGCAGTATTTC.

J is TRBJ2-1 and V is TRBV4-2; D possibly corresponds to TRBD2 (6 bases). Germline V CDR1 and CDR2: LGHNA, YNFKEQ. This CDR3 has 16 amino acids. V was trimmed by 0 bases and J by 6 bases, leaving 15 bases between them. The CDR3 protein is CASSQEAGTYSNEQFF. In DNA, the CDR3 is TGTGCCAGCAGCCAAGAGGCGGGAACCTACAGCAATGAGCAGTTCTTC.

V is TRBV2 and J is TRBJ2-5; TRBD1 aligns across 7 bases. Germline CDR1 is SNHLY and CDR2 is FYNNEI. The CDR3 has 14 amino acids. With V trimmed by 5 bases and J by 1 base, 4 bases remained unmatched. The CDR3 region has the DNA TGTGCCAGCAGTAGACGGGACAGCCAAGAGACCCAGTACTTC. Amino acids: CASSRRDSQETQYF.

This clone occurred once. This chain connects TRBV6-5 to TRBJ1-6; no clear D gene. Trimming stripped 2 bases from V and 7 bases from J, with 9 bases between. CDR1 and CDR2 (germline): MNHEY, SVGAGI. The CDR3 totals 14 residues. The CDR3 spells CASSYVQENSPLHF. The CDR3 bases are TGTGCCAGCAGTTACGTACAAGAGAATTCACCCCTCCACTTT.

The CDR3 DNA is TGTGCCAGTAGTATAGGGGCGGGGGCGACTTTGGCCCAGCATTTT. Its protein product is CASSIGAGATLAQHF. J is TRBJ1-5 and V is TRBV19, with D tentatively TRBD1 (6 bases). The germline V and J ends were trimmed by 1 base and 11 bases, with 18 bases remaining between them. Germline values: CDR1 LNHDA, CDR2 SQIVND (reference sequence). This CDR3 spans 15 amino acids.

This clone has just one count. The CDR3 is CASSEAEAGRSTQYF. The CDR3 bases are TGTGCCAGCAGTGAAGCAGAGGCGGGTAGGTCGACGCAGTATTTT. The V gene is TRBV2, the J gene TRBJ2-3; D might be TRBD2 (5 bases). There are 15 residues in the CDR3. The V gene's germline CDR1 is SNHLY and CDR2 FYNNEI. Trimming left V 0 bases short and J 9 bases short, with 16 bases between.

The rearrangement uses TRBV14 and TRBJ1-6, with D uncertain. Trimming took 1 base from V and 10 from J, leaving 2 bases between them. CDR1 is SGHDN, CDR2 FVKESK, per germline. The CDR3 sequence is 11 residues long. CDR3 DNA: TGTGCCAGCAGCCAAGGCTCACCCCTCCACTTT. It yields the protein CASSQGSPLHF.